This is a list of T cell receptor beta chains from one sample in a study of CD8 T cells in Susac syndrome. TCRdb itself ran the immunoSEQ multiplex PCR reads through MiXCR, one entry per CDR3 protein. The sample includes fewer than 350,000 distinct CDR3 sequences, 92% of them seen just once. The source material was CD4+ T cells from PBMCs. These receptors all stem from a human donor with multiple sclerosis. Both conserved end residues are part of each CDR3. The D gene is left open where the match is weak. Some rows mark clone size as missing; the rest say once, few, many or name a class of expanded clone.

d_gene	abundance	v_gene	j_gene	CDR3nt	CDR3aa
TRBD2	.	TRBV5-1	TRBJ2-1	TGCGCCAGCAGCTTGGGACTTTACGGGACTAGCGCCAATGAGCAGTTCTTC	CASSLGLYGTSANEQFF
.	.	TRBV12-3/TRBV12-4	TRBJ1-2	TGTGCCAGCAGTTTGAACCGCTATGGCTACACCTTC	CASSLNRYGYTF
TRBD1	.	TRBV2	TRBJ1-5	TGTGCCAGCAGCCTTGACAGGGGCAGTCAGCCCCAGCATTTT	CASSLDRGSQPQHF
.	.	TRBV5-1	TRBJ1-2	TGCGCCAGCAGCTTGGCCCCGGGGGACTATGGCTACACCTTC	CASSLAPGDYGYTF
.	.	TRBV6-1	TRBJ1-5	TGTGCCAGCAGACCACAGGGTCACAGTCAGCCCCAGCATTTT	CASRPQGHSQPQHF
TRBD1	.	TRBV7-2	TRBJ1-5	TGTGCCAGCAGCTTGACAGGGCCCGGCAATCAGCCCCAGCATTTT	CASSLTGPGNQPQHF
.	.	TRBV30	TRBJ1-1	TGTGCCTGGAGTGTGCGGGTCCGGAACACTGAAGCTTTCTTT	CAWSVRVRNTEAFF
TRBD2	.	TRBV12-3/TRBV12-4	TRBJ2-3	TGTGCCAGCAGTTTGAGCACTAGCGGGTACAATACGCAGTATTTT	CASSLSTSGYNTQYF
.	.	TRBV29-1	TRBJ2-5	TGCAGCGTTGAGGTAGAGACCCAGTACTTC	CSVEVETQYF
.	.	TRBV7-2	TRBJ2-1	TGTGCCAGCACCCATAGGGGGGGCTTAACAAGCTCCTACAATGAGCAGTTCTTC	CASTHRGGLTSSYNEQFF
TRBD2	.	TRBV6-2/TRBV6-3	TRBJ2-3	TGTGCCCGCGAGACTAGCGGGGGGTTCACAGATACGCAGTATTTT	CARETSGGFTDTQYF
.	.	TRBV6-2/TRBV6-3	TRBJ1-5	TGTGCCAGCAGTTACGGTCTGCAGGGGTTTGATCAGCCCCAGCATTTT	CASSYGLQGFDQPQHF
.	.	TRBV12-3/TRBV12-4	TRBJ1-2	TGTGCCAGCGCCGAGGGGGGGAGGGGGAAAGGAGGCTACACCTTC	CASAEGGRGKGGYTF
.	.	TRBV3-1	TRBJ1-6	TGTGCCAGCAGCCTACGTGGGAATTCACCCCTCCACTTT	CASSLRGNSPLHF
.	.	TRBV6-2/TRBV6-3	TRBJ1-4	TGTGCCAGCAGTTACGTCTCCGGGACTCCGAATGAAAAACTGTTTTTT	CASSYVSGTPNEKLFF
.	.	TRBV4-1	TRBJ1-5	TGCGCCAGCAGCCACCCTCCGACCGGGCAGCCCCAGCATTTT	CASSHPPTGQPQHF
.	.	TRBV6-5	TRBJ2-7	TGTGCCAGCAGTAAAAGGGACGGGTACGAGCAGTACTTC	CASSKRDGYEQYF
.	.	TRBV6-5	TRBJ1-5	TGTGCCAGCCGCAGGGTTAGCAATCAGCCCCAGCATTTT	CASRRVSNQPQHF
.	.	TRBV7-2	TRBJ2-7	TGTGCCAGCAGCTTAGCGCGGGGCAGGGGAGTCGAGCAGTACTTC	CASSLARGRGVEQYF
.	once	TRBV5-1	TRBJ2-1	TGCGCCAGCAGCTTGGGAGGGTCCAATGAGCAGTTCTTC	CASSLGGSNEQFF
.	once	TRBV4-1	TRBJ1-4	TGCGCCAGCAGCCAAGGCCAGGCGGGGTATTCGACACAGAAACTGTTTTTT	CASSQGQAGYSTQKLFF
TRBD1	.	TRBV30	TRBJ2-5	TGTGCCTGGAGTCCCAAAGACAGGGGGTTGCGCCAAGAGACCCAGTACTTC	CAWSPKDRGLRQETQYF
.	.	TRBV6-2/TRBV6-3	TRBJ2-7	TGTGCCAGCAGTTGGGGGTTACCATCCTACGAGCAGTACTTC	CASSWGLPSYEQYF
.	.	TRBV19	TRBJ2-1	TGTGCCAGTAGTATAGATCTCATAGGGGGGACGGAGCAGTTCTTC	CASSIDLIGGTEQFF
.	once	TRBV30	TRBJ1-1	TGTGCCTGGAGTGTACCGGCTGGAGCTTTCTTT	CAWSVPAGAFF
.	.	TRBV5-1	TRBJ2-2	TGCGCCAGCGGAAGGGGCACCGGGGAGCTGTTTTTT	CASGRGTGELFF
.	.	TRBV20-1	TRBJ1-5	TGCAGTGCCCCCAGGGGCTTAAATCAGCCCCAGCATTTT	CSAPRGLNQPQHF
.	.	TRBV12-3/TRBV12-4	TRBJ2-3	TGTGCCAGCAGTTCCGGCAGGAAGGATACGCAGTATTTT	CASSSGRKDTQYF
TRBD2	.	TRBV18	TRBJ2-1	TGTGCCAGCTCACCTAGCGGGGACTTAGGGGAGCAGTTCTTC	CASSPSGDLGEQFF
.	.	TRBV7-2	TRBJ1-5	TGTGCCAGCAGCTTGACAACCCGCAATCAGCCCCAGCATTTT	CASSLTTRNQPQHF
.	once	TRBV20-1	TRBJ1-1	TGCAGTGCTAGATATCGGGGGGGGAACACTGAAGCTTTCTTT	CSARYRGGNTEAFF
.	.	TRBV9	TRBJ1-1	TGTGCCAGCAGCGTAGAGCCGGTCAGAGGCACTGAAGCTTTCTTT	CASSVEPVRGTEAFF
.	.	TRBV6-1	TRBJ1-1	TGTGCCAGCAGTGAAGTGTGGAACACTGAAGCTTTCTTT	CASSEVWNTEAFF